Listed below are T cell receptor beta chains from one sample, sequenced in a study of regulatory T cells in long-lasting Graves disease. TCRdb re-called the multiplex PCR reads with MiXCR, one entry per CDR3 protein. Altogether 530,000 or so distinct CDR3 sequences are present, around an eighth being singletons, with the ten largest covering roughly 9.7%. This sample was shared with a second study, whose subject was T cells in Graves' hyperthyroidism and ophthalmopathy.

The source was peripheral blood mononuclear cells (PBMCs), collected at new diagnosis, from a patient treated with antithyroid drugs. These receptors all stem from a man aged 30 to 39 with Graves disease. Each CDR3 is given with its conserved first and last residue. D genes are given only for firm matches. Size values are once, few and many counts, or a class for expanded clones, and some rows have none.

clone_size j_call v_call d_call cdr3_nt cdr3_aa
few TRBJ2-7 TRBV5-1 TRBD2 TGCGCCAGCAGCTATAGCGGGAGGATACAAGAATACGAGCAGTACTTC CASSYSGRIQEYEQYF
many TRBJ2-7 TRBV6-2/TRBV6-3 NA TGTGCCAGCAGTTACTCCCCGACAGTTCCCCTCGAGCAGTACTTC CASSYSPTVPLEQYF
few TRBJ1-5 TRBV30 TRBD1 TGTGCCTGGAGGGGACAGTGGGGTGAGCCCCAGCATTTT CAWRGQWGEPQHF
few TRBJ1-6 TRBV12-5 TRBD1 TGTGCTAGTGGCCCAGGGGGCTTTATGGATTCACCCCTCCACTTT CASGPGGFMDSPLHF
NA TRBJ2-6 TRBV19 NA TGTGCCGTGGAGGGACAGCAGGCTGGGCCCAACGTCCTGACTTTC CAVEGQQAGPNVLTF
many TRBJ1-1 TRBV12-3/TRBV12-4 NA TGTGCCAGCAGTTTGGACGATATTACCGAAGCTTTCTTT CASSLDDITEAFF
many TRBJ2-3 TRBV20-1 NA TGCAGTGCTAGAGAGAGGAACACAGATACGCAGTATTTT CSARERNTDTQYF
many TRBJ2-1 TRBV24-1 TRBD2 TGTGCCACCGGGCCTAGCGGAGCCTCCTACAATGAGCAGTTCTTC CATGPSGASYNEQFF
NA TRBJ2-1 TRBV9 NA TGTGCCAGCAGCGCCGGAGGGGGAGTAGTTGGTGAGCAGTTCTTC CASSAGGGVVGEQFF
many TRBJ2-2 TRBV20-1 NA TGCAGTGCTGCAGGGACGAACACCGGGGAGCTGTTTTTT CSAAGTNTGELFF
few TRBJ2-5 TRBV6-4 NA TGTGCCAGCAGTATTAGCGGCCAAGAGACCCAGTACTTC CASSISGQETQYF
many TRBJ1-2 TRBV9 NA TGTGCCAGCAGCGACCAGGGCTGGGATGGCTACACCTTC CASSDQGWDGYTF
many TRBJ2-7 TRBV7-9 NA TGTGCCAGCAGCTCCGGGCACGAGCAGTACTTC CASSSGHEQYF
many TRBJ2-7 TRBV9 NA TGTGCCAGTAGTGTGACAGGATCCTCCTACGAGCAGTACTTC CASSVTGSSYEQYF
many TRBJ2-3 TRBV7-9 NA TGTGCCAGCAGAACGGGGCATACGCAGTATTTT CASRTGHTQYF
many TRBJ1-2 TRBV29-1 NA TGCAGCGTTTCGGCGAGCTATGGCTACACCTTC CSVSASYGYTF
few TRBJ2-1 TRBV20-1 TRBD2 TGCAGTGCTAGAGATTATGTTGTCTTGGGACTAGCGGGCCGAAATGAGCAGTTCTTC CSARDYVVLGLAGRNEQFF
few TRBJ1-1 TRBV4-1 NA TGCGCCAGCAGCCAAGATGTCCGAGGTAACGCTGAAGCTTTCTTT CASSQDVRGNAEAFF
many TRBJ2-5 TRBV11-2 TRBD2 TGTGCCAGCAGTTCAAAGGGGGGGGCTAGCGGGGTCCAAGAGACCCAGTACTTC CASSSKGGASGVQETQYF
NA TRBJ2-1 TRBV12-3/TRBV12-4 TRBD1 TGTGCCAGCAGTTTGTATAGGGGGCAGTGGGGGTTCTTC CASSLYRGQWGFF
many TRBJ2-7 TRBV20-1 TRBD2 TGCAGTGCTAGAGGGGGGGGAAAGGACGAGCAGTACTTC CSARGGGKDEQYF
many TRBJ2-2 TRBV12-3/TRBV12-4 TRBD1 TGTGCCAGCAGTGTAAACAGGGGAACCGGGGAGCTGTTTTTT CASSVNRGTGELFF
many TRBJ2-3 TRBV12-5 TRBD2 TGTGCTAGTGCCGCGGGAGGCGCTAGCACAGATACGCAGTATTTT CASAAGGASTDTQYF
NA TRBJ1-1 TRBV12-3/TRBV12-4 NA TGTGCCAGCAGTTTCGCGGACTACACTGAAGCTTTCTTT CASSFADYTEAFF
few TRBJ2-7 TRBV12-3/TRBV12-4 NA TGTGCCAGCAGTTTTTTCCCCCCCGGGACCGAGAACTCCTACGAGCAGTACTTC CASSFFPPGTENSYEQYF
once TRBJ1-1 TRBV6-2/TRBV6-3 NA TGTGCCAGCAGTTACGCGGGGGTGTTCAACACTGAAGCTTTCTTT CASSYAGVFNTEAFF
many TRBJ2-5 TRBV11-3 TRBD1 TGTGCCAGCAGCCGTGGACAGGGCCAAGAGACCCAGTACTTC CASSRGQGQETQYF
NA TRBJ1-1 TRBV20-1 NA TGCAGTGCTAGAGGAAACACGGGGAGGGGCGCCGAAGCTTTCTTT CSARGNTGRGAEAFF
NA TRBJ1-6 TRBV7-9 NA TGTGCCAGCAGCTCGGACGGCTCGGGGTCACCCCTCCACTTT CASSSDGSGSPLHF
many TRBJ1-2 TRBV5-1 TRBD1 TGCGCCAGCAGACCCCAGGACAGGGGATACGGCTACACCTTC CASRPQDRGYGYTF
many TRBJ2-7 TRBV6-2/TRBV6-3 NA TGTGCCACAGGGGGGACTCCCGCTGCCTACGAGCAGTACTTC CATGGTPAAYEQYF
NA TRBJ2-5 TRBV13 NA TGTGCCAGCAGCCCCCGCCGCACGGGGGGCCGGGAGACCCAGTACTTC CASSPRRTGGRETQYF
NA TRBJ1-4 TRBV29-1 NA TGCAGCGTTGAAATTATAGGGGCAACTAATGAAAAACTGTTTTTT CSVEIIGATNEKLFF
NA TRBJ1-4 TRBV7-2 NA TGTGCCAGCAGCTTAGGGAATGATGAAAAACTGCTTTTT CASSLGNDEKLLF
many TRBJ2-7 TRBV18 TRBD1 TGTGCCAGCTCACCCGACGCAGGGGGCTACGAGCAGTACTTC CASSPDAGGYEQYF
many TRBJ1-2 TRBV7-8 NA TGTGCCAGCAGCTTAGAGGCGGGGATACAGGGCAGTGGCTACACCTTC CASSLEAGIQGSGYTF
many TRBJ1-2 TRBV6-1 NA TGTGCCAGCAGTATGGGTTCGGACGGGATGGGCTACACCTTC CASSMGSDGMGYTF
few TRBJ2-7 TRBV20-1 TRBD2 TGCAGTGCTAGACCCGGGACTAGCGGGAGCGAGCAGTACTTC CSARPGTSGSEQYF
many TRBJ1-3 TRBV11-2 NA TGTGCCAGCAGCTTCCCGCAGCAGATCTCTGGAAACACCATATATTTT CASSFPQQISGNTIYF
many TRBJ2-7 TRBV5-5 NA TGTGCCAGCCGTTTACAGGGTCATGGCTCCTACGAGCAGTACTTC CASRLQGHGSYEQYF
few TRBJ1-1 TRBV7-9 NA TGTGCCAGCAGCTTTGGGGTCGAGGGAGCTTTCTTT CASSFGVEGAFF
many TRBJ1-6 TRBV7-9 NA TGTGCCAGCAGCTTAGAAGGAAGTCCCCTCCACTTT CASSLEGSPLHF
NA TRBJ2-1 TRBV5-1 TRBD1 TGCGCCAGCAGCACGGACAGGGTCAATGAGCAGTTCTTC CASSTDRVNEQFF
NA TRBJ1-2 TRBV4-1 NA TGCGCCAGCAGCCATTGGACTGATGGCTACACCTTC CASSHWTDGYTF
NA TRBJ1-3 TRBV20-1 NA TGCAGTGCTAGCCTTGAGGGGAGCTCTGGAAACACCATGTATTTT CSASLEGSSGNTMYF
few TRBJ2-7 TRBV20-1 NA TGCAGTGCTAAGGCTCACTCTTCAGGGCGGGACCCCTACGAGCAGTACTTC CSAKAHSSGRDPYEQYF
NA TRBJ1-2 TRBV7-9 NA TGTGCCAGCAGCTTAGAAGTCGGGGGAACGGGTGGCTACACCTTC CASSLEVGGTGGYTF
many TRBJ2-3 TRBV12-3/TRBV12-4 TRBD2 TGTGCCAGCAACCCAACTAGCGGAGATACGCAGTATTTT CASNPTSGDTQYF
few TRBJ1-4 TRBV6-1 NA TGTGCCAGCAGTCGGGCCGCAGGCTGGGAAAAACTGTTTTTT CASSRAAGWEKLFF
many TRBJ1-3 TRBV3-1 NA TGTGCCAGCAGCCCAGCCAGAAACACCATATATTTT CASSPARNTIYF
NA TRBJ2-1 TRBV2 NA TGTGCCAGCAGGGTAGGTTCCTACAATGAGCAGTTCTTC CASRVGSYNEQFF
NA TRBJ2-1 TRBV19 TRBD1 TGTGCCAGTAGGACTCCGGGACAGGGGGGCGATGAGCAGTTCTTC CASRTPGQGGDEQFF
many TRBJ2-7 TRBV10-3 NA TGTGCCATCAGTGATCCAGGGGAGGTTTACGAGCAGTACTTC CAISDPGEVYEQYF
few TRBJ2-1 TRBV30 NA TGTGCCTGGAGTGTCCAACATGAGCAGTTCTTC CAWSVQHEQFF
many TRBJ1-4 TRBV2 TRBD1 TGTGCCAGCAGGACTGACAGGGGGGCAACTAATGAAAAACTGTTTTTT CASRTDRGATNEKLFF